This TCR beta chain was identified in a study of cytomegalovirus exposure and HLA in healthy donors. The PCR had 60 Vbeta and 13 Jbeta primers. Clones were sequenced by immunoSEQ multiplex PCR, and TCRdb holds only the in-frame ones, with some missing. The table counts around 130,000 clones; 1.5% to 2% lies in the top ten. Comments on this clone: Antigen unknown.

J gave up 2 bases and V 5 bases, and 8 bases lay outside the gene matches. The CDR3 spans 15 residues. Germline V gene data show CDR1 as SGHVS and CDR2 as FQNEAQ. The study, taken as a whole, reports: Across donors, presence/absence analyses took sequencing depth to be roughly uniform.

The sequence derives from a woman aged 55-75 years in good health and CMV-seronegative. Input material: PBMCs. V is TRBV7-8 and J is TRBJ1-2, with 7 bases lining up with TRBD1. The DNA for the CDR3 is TGTGCCAGCAGCCTCTACTCACAGGGGAACTATGGCTACACCTTC. As protein: CASSLYSQGNYGYTF.